This TCR beta chain was sequenced for a study of blood T cell repertoires in COVID-19. The CDR3 spans 14 residues. Participant age was roughly 18 to 95 years, and participants resided in about two dozen US areas. Before they entered the study, exposed participants had met a COVID-19 case within 2 weeks. Under the authors' procedure: By means of reference gene primer amplification, nucleated cell counts were estimated. The data were produced by immunoSEQ multiplex PCR, yet TCRdb's version contains in-frame clones alone and is incomplete. The DNA was the basis for D and trimming; V, J and clone size are from that table. Among more than 150,000 clones listed, roughly 80% were seen once.

The TCR originated in a man in his fifties or sixties who had been exposed to COVID-19. V and J are TRBV21-1 and TRBJ1-5; the table gives TRBD1 as D, unverified against the DNA. TRBV21-1 is marked as a pseudogene. Sequenced sample: PBMCs or T cells enriched from blood (not recorded which). CDR3 protein: CASSSRQGHQPQHF. Here the CDR3 DNA reads TGTGCCAGCAGCAGCCGACAGGGCCATCAGCCCCAGCATTTT.